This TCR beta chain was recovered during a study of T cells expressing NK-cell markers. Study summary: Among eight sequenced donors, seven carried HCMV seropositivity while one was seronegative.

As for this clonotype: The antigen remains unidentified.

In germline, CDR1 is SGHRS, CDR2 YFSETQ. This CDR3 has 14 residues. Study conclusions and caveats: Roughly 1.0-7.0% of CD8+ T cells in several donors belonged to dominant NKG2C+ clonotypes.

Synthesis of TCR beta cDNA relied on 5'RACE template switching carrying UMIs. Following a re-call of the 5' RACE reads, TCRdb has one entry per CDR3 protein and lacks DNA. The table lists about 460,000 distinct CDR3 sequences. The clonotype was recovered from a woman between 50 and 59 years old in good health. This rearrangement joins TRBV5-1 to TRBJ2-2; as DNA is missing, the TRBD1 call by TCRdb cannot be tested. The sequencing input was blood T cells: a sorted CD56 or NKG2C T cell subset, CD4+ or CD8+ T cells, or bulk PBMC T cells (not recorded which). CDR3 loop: CASRNPGATGELFF.